This record looks at one T cell receptor beta chain sequence and its context. This CDR3 comprises 13 residues. CDR1 and CDR2 from the germline V gene are SQVTM and ANQGSEA. V was pared by 3 bases and J by 8 bases, with 7 bases of the junction left unmatched. The data derive from a study of blood T cell repertoires in COVID-19. Profiled with immunoSEQ multiplex PCR; TCRdb holds only in-frame clones, not every one. The sample carries some 150,000 clones, roughly 86% recorded once. The specimen was peripheral blood. This clonotype was sampled from a human donor in a cohort sampled during active COVID-19. The gene calls are TRBV29-1 and TRBJ1-2; 9 nucleotides match TRBD1. The DNA for the CDR3 is TGCAGCGTTGACATACAGGGGGCAGGGGGCTACACCTTC. Translated, it gives CSVDIQGAGGYTF.